The 6 T cell receptor beta chains listed next were all sequenced from one sample in a study of T cell responses to AZD1222 COVID-19 vaccine. Method: immunoSEQ multiplex PCR; TCRdb's copy keeps in-frame clones and lacks some. The data contain roughly 250,000 clones, over 90% of them singletons. This specimen consisted of peripheral blood, obtained on day 0 of AZD1222 vaccination. The receptor source for this set is an adult in good health.

The chain uses TRBV5-6 and TRBJ1-5, with TRBD1 as a possible D gene (5 bases). Germline V gene sequence: CDR1 SGHDT, CDR2 YYEEEE. This CDR3 is built from 16 residues. Trimming stripped 4 bases from V and 5 bases from J, with 19 bases between. The CDR3 spells CASSRGGGRDYQPQHF. The DNA of the CDR3 is TGTGCCAGCAGCCGTGGCGGAGGCAGGGATTATCAGCCCCAGCATTTT.

This chain connects TRBV2 to TRBJ1-1, with 10 bases fitting TRBD1. This CDR3 region has 16 residues. CDR1 and CDR2 from the germline V gene are SNHLY and FYNNEI. The V and J ends lost 3 bases and 3 bases, in that order; junction bases with no gene match: 7. The CDR3 nucleotides are TGTGCCAGCAGTGATGACAGGGGGCGGTCAGACACTGAAGCTTTCTTT. Encoded protein: CASSDDRGRSDTEAFF.

V is TRBV27 and J is TRBJ1-1; D not resolved. The CDR3 is made up of 13 amino acids. The ends were cut back, 6 bases at V and 1 base at J, with 9 bases in the middle. The germline gives CDR1 MNHEY, CDR2 SMNVEV (reference sequence). Here the CDR3 reads CASRIHPNTEAFF. CDR3 in DNA: TGTGCCAGCAGAATTCACCCGAACACTGAAGCTTTCTTT.

This clone was found once. The rearrangement uses TRBV18 and TRBJ2-5, with D uncertain. The germline V gene has CDR1 KGHSH and CDR2 LQKENI. The V and J ends lost 0 bases and 5 bases respectively, with 10 bases between them. CDR3 size: 14 residues. The CDR3 nucleotides are TGTGCCAGCTCACCACCGGTTACTCGGGAGACCCAGTACTTC. It specifies CASSPPVTRETQYF.

V gene TRBV7-6 combines with J gene TRBJ2-1; possibly TRBD1 for D (6 bases). The length of the CDR3 is 15 residues. Germline values: CDR1 SGHVS, CDR2 FNYEAQ. V was shortened by 2 bases and J by 3 bases, with 11 bases between the two germline ends. CDR3 loop: CASSLNRANYNEQFF. DNA for the CDR3: TGTGCCAGCAGCTTAAACAGGGCGAACTACAATGAGCAGTTCTTC. Together with reference TRBV7-6 and TRBJ2-1, the CDR3 gives the full variable domain: GAGVSQSPRYKVTKRGQDVALRCDPISGHVSLYWYRQALGQGPEFLTYFNYEAQQDKSGLPNDRFSAERPEGSISTLTIQRTEQRDSAMYRCASSLNRANYNEQFFGPGTRLTVL.

This clone was seen just once. This rearrangement joins TRBV5-1 to TRBJ1-1, with D unclear. Trimming cost V 4 bases and J 4 bases, with 14 bases left between them. This CDR3 is built from 14 residues. Germline CDR1 and CDR2: SGHRS and YFSETQ. The CDR3 reads CASSLLPSGTEAFF. The CDR3 bases are TGCGCCAGCAGCCTTCTTCCTAGTGGCACTGAAGCTTTCTTT.